These 24 T cell receptor beta chains share one sample of origin, sequenced in a study of CD8 T cells in ankylosing spondylitis. TCRdb re-called the 5' RACE reads with MiXCR, one entry per CDR3 protein. The table includes tens of thousands of distinct CDR3 sequences, over 5.5% detected once. The sequenced sample consisted of blood, either unsorted or a sorted T cell fraction (not recorded which). The receptors here all came from a male donor with ankylosing spondylitis or in good health (not recorded which).

This clonotype showed up many times. The rearrangement links TRBV6-5 to TRBJ2-7, with TRBD2 matching 7 bases. This CDR3 is 15 amino acids long. Germline V lookup: CDR1 MNHEY, CDR2 SVGAGI. Unmatched junction bases numbered 7, after V lost 5 bases and J lost 0 bases. CDR3 sequence: CASSTSSGPSYEQYF. The CDR3 coding sequence is TGTGCCAGCAGTACTTCTAGCGGCCCCTCCTACGAGCAGTACTTC.

This clonotype occurred many times. This chain links TRBV27 with TRBJ2-1; 13 nucleotides align to TRBD2. This CDR3 region has 15 residues. Germline assignment: CDR1 MNHEY and CDR2 SMNVEV (reference sequence). After removal of 8 bases from V and 6 bases from J, the junction contained 7 bases not matched to a gene. The CDR3 reads CASGPLAGGPNEQFF. The CDR3 DNA reads TGTGCCAGCGGGCCACTAGCGGGAGGGCCCAATGAGCAGTTCTTC.

In this sample, this clonotype turned up many times. CDR3 amino acids: CASSPIAGGSNTQYF. DNA of the CDR3: TGTGCCAGCTCACCTATAGCGGGAGGGTCAAATACGCAGTATTTT. The gene calls are TRBV18 and TRBJ2-3; 11 nucleotides agree with TRBD2. The CDR3 consists of 15 residues. CDR1 and CDR2 from the germline V gene are KGHSH and LQKENI. The V gene end was trimmed by 3 bases and the J gene end by 7 bases; junction bases not matched to a gene: 6.

This clonotype has ten or more counts. The chain uses TRBV20-1 and TRBJ2-7; D may be TRBD1 (6 bases). This CDR3 is built from 12 residues. V shed 3 bases and J shed 4 bases, with 10 bases lying between them. The germline gives CDR1 DFQATT, CDR2 SNEGSKA (reference sequence). CDR3 in DNA: TGCAGTGCTAGGAAACAGGGTTACGAGCAGTACTTC. Translating it yields CSARKQGYEQYF.

The sample holds many counts of this clonotype. The rearrangement uses TRBV7-2 and TRBJ2-3; 11 nucleotides agree with TRBD2. CDR1 is SGHTA and CDR2 is FQGNSA in the germline V gene. Trimming took 6 bases from V and 0 from J; bases not matched to a gene: 5. The length of the CDR3 is 16 residues. CDR3 protein: CASSSSGGYSTDTQYF. CDR3 nucleotides: TGTGCCAGCAGTTCTAGCGGGGGGTATAGCACAGATACGCAGTATTTT.

This clonotype was detected many times. V is TRBV5-1 and J is TRBJ2-7, with 8 bases that match TRBD1. The CDR3 totals 14 residues. J gave up 3 bases and V 4 bases, and 6 bases lay outside the gene matches. From germline, CDR1 is SGHRS and CDR2 YFSETQ. The CDR3 region is CASSAGTGYYEQYF. The CDR3 DNA reads as TGCGCCAGCAGCGCCGGGACAGGTTACTACGAGCAGTACTTC.

This clonotype was found many times. The chain combines TRBV5-1 with TRBJ1-1; 7 nucleotides match TRBD1. The CDR3 contains 16 residues. Per germline, CDR1 SGHRS and CDR2 YFSETQ. V lost 0 bases and J lost 9; bases outside the gene matches: 14. This CDR3 reads CASSLGTQITGDQAFF. In nucleotides, the CDR3 is TGCGCCAGCAGCTTGGGGACACAGATTACAGGGGACCAAGCTTTCTTT.

Regarding this clonotype: With a much larger clone just one base away, this may be a read error. The CDR3 region is CASSRGGTAELFF. The CDR3 DNA sequence: TGTGCCAGCAGCCGAGGAGGGACCGCGGAGCTGTTTTTT. The rearrangement links TRBV5-8 to TRBJ2-2, with D maybe TRBD2 (6 bases). Germline V gene data show CDR1 as SGHTS and CDR2 as YDEGEE. The CDR3 extends over 13 amino acids.

This clonotype has a count of ten or more. The chain carries TRBV18 and TRBJ1-5, with D perhaps matching TRBD1 (5 bases). Per the germline V gene, CDR1 is KGHSH and CDR2 is LQKENI. The CDR3 consists of 15 residues. Trimming took 3 bases from V and 4 from J, leaving 13 bases between them. In DNA, the CDR3 is TGTGCCAGCTCACCCTTCCGACAGATTAATCAGCCCCAGCATTTT. Amino acids: CASSPFRQINQPQHF. Full variable domain (outside the CDR3, taken from reference TRBV18 and TRBJ1-5): NAGVMQNPRHLVRRRGQEARLRCSPMKGHSHVYWYRQLPEEGLKFMVYLQKENIIDESGMPKERFSAEFPKEGPSILRIQQVVRGDSAAYFCASSPFRQINQPQHFGDGTRLSIL.

This clonotype occurred many times. The rearrangement links TRBV24-1 to TRBJ2-7; 8 bases are shared with TRBD1. CDR1 and CDR2 (germline): KGHDR, SFDVKD. Trimming removed 9 bases from V and 6 bases from J; junction bases left unmatched: 6. CDR3 length: 12 residues. The CDR3 nucleotides are TGTGCCACCGGGGACAGGTCTTCCGAGCAGTACTTC. It is translated as CATGDRSSEQYF.

This clonotype was observed at least ten times. One base away lies a much larger clone, so this may be a sequencing read error. The chain combines TRBV15 with TRBJ2-3, with D perhaps matching TRBD1 (5 bases). Trimming left V 0 bases short and J 2 bases short, with 12 bases between. From germline, CDR1 is LNHNV and CDR2 YYDKDF (reference sequence). This CDR3 is built from 16 residues. The CDR3: CATSREPGIFTDTQYF. In nucleotides, the CDR3 is TGTGCCACCAGCAGAGAGCCAGGGATCTTCACAGATACGCAGTATTTT. Supplemented by reference TRBV15 and TRBJ2-3, the full variable domain reads DAMVIQNPRYQVTQFGKPVTLSCSQTLNHNVMYWYQQKSSQAPKLLFHYYDKDFNNEADTPDNFQSRRPNTSFCFLDIRSPGLGDTAMYLCATSREPGIFTDTQYFGPGTRLTVL.

This clonotype was recorded a few times. The rearrangement links TRBV28 to TRBJ2-7; D uncertain. The CDR3 has 14 residues. Germline V CDR1 and CDR2: MDHEN, SYDVKM. With 6 bases removed from V and 3 bases from J, the gap between germline ends came to 15 bases. Written as DNA, the CDR3 is TGTGCCAGCAGCCGTGCGAGGACGGACTACGAGCAGTACTTC. Residues: CASSRARTDYEQYF.

This clonotype appeared many times. The chain couples TRBV6-2 or TRBV6-3 to TRBJ2-7, with a possible D match to TRBD1 (6 bases). Deletions cut 6 bases from V and 5 bases from J, with 14 bases between. The CDR3 sequence is 13 residues long. The germline V gene encodes CDR1 MNHEY and CDR2 SVGEGT. The CDR3 region is CASSLTGTHEQYF. The DNA for the CDR3 is TGTGCCAGCAGCTTAACCGGGACACACGAGCAGTACTTC.

This clonotype showed up many times. The genes are TRBV20-1 and TRBJ1-5; D remains unclear. CDR1 is DFQATT, CDR2 SNEGSKA, per germline (reference sequence). CDR3 size: 14 residues. The V gene lost 3 bases and the J gene lost 5 bases, with 14 bases spanning the gap. For the CDR3, the DNA is TGCAGTGCTAGCCCGGGGAAGGAGCATCAGCCCCAGCATTTT. Its protein product is CSASPGKEHQPQHF.

This clonotype was counted many times. The rearrangement uses TRBV28 and TRBJ1-5; D may be TRBD1 (6 bases). The germline CDR1 and CDR2 sequences are MDHEN and SYDVKM. The length of the CDR3 is 17 residues. V was pared by 5 bases and J by 0 bases, with 17 bases between. CDR3 residues: CASSPPAGASSNQPQHF. Here the CDR3 DNA reads TGTGCCAGCAGTCCTCCCGCGGGGGCGTCTAGCAATCAGCCCCAGCATTTT.

This clonotype was picked up many times. The CDR3 reads CASSWDRATEAFF. The CDR3 DNA follows: TGTGCCAGCAGTTGGGACAGGGCCACTGAAGCTTTCTTT. The chain links TRBV12-3 or TRBV12-4 to TRBJ1-1, with TRBD1 matching over 9 bases. V lost 4 bases, J lost 4 bases, and 1 base stayed unmatched. This CDR3 comprises 13 residues.

This clonotype was observed at least ten times. This chain joins TRBV20-1 and TRBJ2-7; the D is unclear. In germline, CDR1 is DFQATT, CDR2 SNEGSKA (reference sequence). Between the trimmed V and J ends, which lost 0 bases and 4 bases, there was a span of 13 bases. The CDR3 loop spans 14 amino acids. In nucleotides, the CDR3 is TGCAGTGCTAGAGATCTCGTACACCTATACGAGCAGTACTTC. This translates into CSARDLVHLYEQYF.

This clonotype has ten or more counts. The CDR3 bases are TGTGCCAGCAGCTGGGACAGGGTTGGTGGTTCACCCCTCCACTTT. Its translation: CASSWDRVGGSPLHF. V usage is TRBV7-2 and J usage is TRBJ1-6; TRBD1 agrees at 9 bases. V shed 4 bases and J 9 bases; nucleotides not matched to a gene: 7. There are 15 residues in the CDR3. Germline V gene sequence: CDR1 SGHTA, CDR2 FQGNSA. Filled out from reference TRBV7-2 and TRBJ1-6, the complete variable domain reads GAGVSQSPSNKVTEKGKDVELRCDPISGHTALYWYRQSLGQGLEFLIYFQGNSAPDKSGLPSDRFSAERTGGSVSTLTIQRTQQEDSAVYLCASSWDRVGGSPLHFGNGTRLTVT.

This clonotype has at least ten counts. DNA for the CDR3: TGTGCCAGCAGTGAATACGGAAGGGTTGACACTGAAGCTTTCTTT. This translates into CASSEYGRVDTEAFF. This chain links TRBV25-1 with TRBJ1-1; no firm D call. The CDR3 extends over 15 amino acids. Between the trimmed V and J ends, which lost 0 bases and 3 bases, there was a span of 11 bases. Germline V gene data show CDR1 as MGHDK and CDR2 as SYGVNS.

This clonotype came up many times. This sequence joins TRBV29-1 and TRBJ1-1, with D perhaps matching TRBD1 (5 bases). V was trimmed by 0 bases and J by 11 bases, leaving 10 bases between them. This CDR3 has 11 amino acids. Per the germline V gene, CDR1 is SQVTM and CDR2 is ANQGSEA. The DNA of the CDR3 is TGCAGCGTTGAAGAGGGAGGGACGGCTTTCTTT. Translation: CSVEEGGTAFF.

This clonotype was recorded many times. The gene calls are TRBV28 and TRBJ2-4; D may be TRBD1 (5 bases). Trimming pared 2 bases from V and 6 bases from J, leaving 11 bases between. The CDR3 loop spans 14 amino acids. In germline, CDR1 is MDHEN, CDR2 SYDVKM. The CDR3 nucleotides read TGTGCCAGCAGTTTACCAGGGATCGGAAACATTCAGTACTTC. It yields the protein CASSLPGIGNIQYF.

The sample holds many counts of this clonotype. The J gene is TRBJ2-1, the V gene TRBV2, with D tentatively TRBD1 or TRBD2 (6 bases each). V was trimmed by 6 bases and J by 4 bases, leaving 22 bases between them. The CDR3 runs to 17 residues. Per germline, CDR1 SNHLY and CDR2 FYNNEI. Here the CDR3 reads CASSVGRHSGAYNEQFF. In DNA, the CDR3 is TGTGCCAGCAGCGTAGGAAGGCATTCGGGGGCTTACAATGAGCAGTTCTTC.

The rearrangement uses TRBV5-3 and TRBJ2-1; D is possibly TRBD2 (5 bases). TRBV5-3 is treated as an ORF (open reading frame) with a function not yet certain. CDR3 length: 15 residues. The germline V and J ends were trimmed by 8 bases and 5 bases, with 20 bases remaining between them. DNA of the CDR3: TGTGCCAGCGGCCCCGGGGTCCTCTGGCACAATGAGCAGTTCTTC. Residues: CASGPGVLWHNEQFF.

This clonotype ranks as medium-sized (0.01 to 0.1%). The rearrangement links TRBV10-3 to TRBJ1-2; D gene ambiguous. V dropped 2 bases and J dropped 7 bases, with 8 bases sitting between them. The CDR3 has 12 residues. Germline V lookup: CDR1 ENHRY, CDR2 SYGVKD. CDR3 nucleotide sequence: TGTGCCATCAGTGAGACCTCCTCTGGCTACACCTTC. As protein: CAISETSSGYTF.